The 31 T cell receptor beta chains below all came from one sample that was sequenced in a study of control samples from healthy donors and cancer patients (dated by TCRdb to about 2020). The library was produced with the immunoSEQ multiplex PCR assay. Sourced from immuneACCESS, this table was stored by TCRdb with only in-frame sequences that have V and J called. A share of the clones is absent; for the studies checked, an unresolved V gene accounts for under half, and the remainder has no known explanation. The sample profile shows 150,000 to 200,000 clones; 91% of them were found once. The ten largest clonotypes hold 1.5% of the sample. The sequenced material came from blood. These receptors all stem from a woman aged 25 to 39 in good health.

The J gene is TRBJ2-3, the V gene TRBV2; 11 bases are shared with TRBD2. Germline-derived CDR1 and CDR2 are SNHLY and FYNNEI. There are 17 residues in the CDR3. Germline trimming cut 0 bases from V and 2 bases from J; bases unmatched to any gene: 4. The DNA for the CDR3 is TGTGCCAGCAGTGAAGCTCTACTAGCGGGGGCCACAGATACGCAGTATTTT. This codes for CASSEALLAGATDTQYF.

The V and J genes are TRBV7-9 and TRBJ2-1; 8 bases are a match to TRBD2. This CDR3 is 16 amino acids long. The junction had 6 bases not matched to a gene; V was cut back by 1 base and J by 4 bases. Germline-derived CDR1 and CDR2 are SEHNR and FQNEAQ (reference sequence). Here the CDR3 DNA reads TGTGCCAGCAGCTTAGGGGTAGCGGGGAGATACAATGAGCAGTTCTTC. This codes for CASSLGVAGRYNEQFF. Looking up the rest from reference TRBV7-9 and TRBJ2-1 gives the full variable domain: DTGVSQNPRHKITKRGQNVTFRCDPISEHNRLYWYRQTLGQGPEFLTYFQNEAQLEKSRLLSDRFSAERPKGSFSTLEIQRTEQGDSAMYLCASSLGVAGRYNEQFFGPGTRLTVL.

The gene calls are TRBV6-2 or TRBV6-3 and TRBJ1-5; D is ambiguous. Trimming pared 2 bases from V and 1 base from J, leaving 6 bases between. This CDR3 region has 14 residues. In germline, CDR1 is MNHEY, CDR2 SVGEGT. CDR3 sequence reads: CASSYGRSNQPQHF. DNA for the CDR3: TGTGCCAGCAGTTACGGGAGGAGCAATCAGCCCCAGCATTTT.

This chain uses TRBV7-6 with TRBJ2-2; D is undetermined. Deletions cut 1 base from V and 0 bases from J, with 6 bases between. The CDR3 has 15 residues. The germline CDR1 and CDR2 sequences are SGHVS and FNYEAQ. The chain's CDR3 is CASSLGLSNTGELFF. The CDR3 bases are TGTGCCAGCAGCTTAGGGCTATCGAACACCGGGGAGCTGTTTTTT.

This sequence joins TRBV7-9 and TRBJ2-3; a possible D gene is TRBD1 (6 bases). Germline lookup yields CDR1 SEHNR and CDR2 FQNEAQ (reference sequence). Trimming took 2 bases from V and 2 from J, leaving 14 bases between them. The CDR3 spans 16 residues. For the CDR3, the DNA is TGTGCCAGCAGCTTAATCCAGACAGGTTCCACAGATACGCAGTATTTT. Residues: CASSLIQTGSTDTQYF.

CDR3 sequence (DNA): TGTGCCAGTAGTAACCTTAGGGGTGGCTACACCTTC. Translating it yields CASSNLRGGYTF. The rearrangement links TRBV19 to TRBJ1-2; D possibly corresponds to TRBD1 (5 bases). The CDR3 runs 12 residues. Trimming left V 4 bases short and J 7 bases short, with 10 bases between. Germline loops: CDR1 LNHDA, CDR2 SQIVND (reference sequence).

The CDR3 region is CASRGEETQYF. The CDR3 DNA sequence: TGTGCCAGCAGGGGGGAAGAGACCCAGTACTTC. The chain carries TRBV2 and TRBJ2-5; D may be TRBD1 or TRBD2 (5 bases each). Germline CDR1 SNHLY, CDR2 FYNNEI. Trimming cost V 6 bases and J 3 bases, with 5 bases left between them. This CDR3 is built from 11 residues.

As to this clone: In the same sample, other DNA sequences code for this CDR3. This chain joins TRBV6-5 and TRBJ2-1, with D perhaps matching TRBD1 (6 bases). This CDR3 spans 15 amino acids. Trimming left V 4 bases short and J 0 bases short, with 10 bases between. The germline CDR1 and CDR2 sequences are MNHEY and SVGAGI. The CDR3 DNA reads TGTGCCAGCAGTTCTGACAGGAGCTCCTACAATGAGCAGTTCTTC. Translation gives CASSSDRSSYNEQFF.

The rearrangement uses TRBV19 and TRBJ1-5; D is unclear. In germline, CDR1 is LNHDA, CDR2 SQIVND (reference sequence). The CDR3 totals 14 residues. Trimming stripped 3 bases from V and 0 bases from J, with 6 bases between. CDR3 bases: TGTGCCAGTAGTATCCAGATTAGCAATCAGCCCCAGCATTTT. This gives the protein CASSIQISNQPQHF.

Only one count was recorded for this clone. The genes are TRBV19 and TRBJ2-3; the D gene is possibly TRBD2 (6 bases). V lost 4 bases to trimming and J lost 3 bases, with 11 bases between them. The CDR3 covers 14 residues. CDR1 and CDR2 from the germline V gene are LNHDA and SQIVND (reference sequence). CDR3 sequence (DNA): TGTGCCAGTAGTAGACTAGTCGAGACAGATACGCAGTATTTT. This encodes CASSRLVETDTQYF.

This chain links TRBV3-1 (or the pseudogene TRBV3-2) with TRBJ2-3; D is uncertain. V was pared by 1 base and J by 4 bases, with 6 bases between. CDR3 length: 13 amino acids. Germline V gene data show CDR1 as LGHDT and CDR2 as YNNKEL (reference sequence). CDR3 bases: TGTGCCAGCAGCCAAGGCAGTCCAGATACGCAGTATTTT. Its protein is CASSQGSPDTQYF.

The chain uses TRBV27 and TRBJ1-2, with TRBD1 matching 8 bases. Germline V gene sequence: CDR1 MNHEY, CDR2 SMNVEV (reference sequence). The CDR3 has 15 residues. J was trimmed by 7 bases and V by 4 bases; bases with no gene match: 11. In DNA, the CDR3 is TGTGCCAGCAGTTCCTTCTTCGACAGGGGCCTTGGCTACACCTTC. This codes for CASSSFFDRGLGYTF.

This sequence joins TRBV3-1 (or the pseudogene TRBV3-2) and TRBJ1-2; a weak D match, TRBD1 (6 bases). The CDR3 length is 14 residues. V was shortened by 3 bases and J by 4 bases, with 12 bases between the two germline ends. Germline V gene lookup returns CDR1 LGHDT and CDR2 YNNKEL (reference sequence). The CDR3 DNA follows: TGTGCCAGCAGCCAGGCACAGGGACCCTATGGCTACACCTTC. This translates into CASSQAQGPYGYTF.

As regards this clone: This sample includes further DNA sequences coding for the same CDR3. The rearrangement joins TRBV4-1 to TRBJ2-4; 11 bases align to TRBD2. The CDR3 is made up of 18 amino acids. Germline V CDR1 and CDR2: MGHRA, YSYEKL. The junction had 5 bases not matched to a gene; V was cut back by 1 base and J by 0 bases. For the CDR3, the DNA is TGCGCCAGCAGCCAAGGATTAGCGGGGGGGCTAGCCAAAAACATTCAGTACTTC. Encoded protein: CASSQGLAGGLAKNIQYF.

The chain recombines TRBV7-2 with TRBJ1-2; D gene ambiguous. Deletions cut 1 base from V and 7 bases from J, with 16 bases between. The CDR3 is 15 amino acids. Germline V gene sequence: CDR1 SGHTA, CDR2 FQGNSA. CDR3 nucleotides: TGTGCCAGCAGCTTAGAAGGGTTTGGGGTCGCTGGCTACACCTTC. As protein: CASSLEGFGVAGYTF.

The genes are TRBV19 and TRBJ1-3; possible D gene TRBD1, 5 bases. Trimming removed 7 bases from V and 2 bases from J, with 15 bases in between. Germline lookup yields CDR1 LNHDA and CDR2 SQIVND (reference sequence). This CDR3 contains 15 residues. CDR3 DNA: TGTGCCAGTAACGCCGGGACGTCCACTGGAAACACCATATATTTT. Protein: CASNAGTSTGNTIYF.

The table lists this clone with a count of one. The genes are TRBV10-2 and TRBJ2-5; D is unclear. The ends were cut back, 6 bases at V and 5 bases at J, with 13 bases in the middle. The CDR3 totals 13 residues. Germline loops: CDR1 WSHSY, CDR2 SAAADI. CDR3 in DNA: TGCGCCAGCAGGGCGTCACATGGGGAGACCCAGTACTTC. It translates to CASRASHGETQYF.

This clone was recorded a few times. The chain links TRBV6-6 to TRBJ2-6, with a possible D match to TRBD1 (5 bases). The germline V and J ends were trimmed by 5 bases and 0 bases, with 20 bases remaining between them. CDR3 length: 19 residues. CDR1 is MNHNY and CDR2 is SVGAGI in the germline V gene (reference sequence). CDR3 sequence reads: CASSPPGAVQGSGANVLTF. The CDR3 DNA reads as TGTGCCAGCAGTCCCCCTGGGGCGGTCCAGGGCTCTGGGGCCAACGTCCTGACTTTC.

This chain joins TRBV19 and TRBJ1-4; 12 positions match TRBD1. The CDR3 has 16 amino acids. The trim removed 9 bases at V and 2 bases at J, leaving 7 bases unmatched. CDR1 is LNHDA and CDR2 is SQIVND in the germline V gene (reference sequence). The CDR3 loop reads CASRDRGRGTNEKLFF. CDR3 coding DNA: TGTGCCAGCCGGGACAGGGGGCGGGGGACTAATGAAAAACTGTTTTTT.

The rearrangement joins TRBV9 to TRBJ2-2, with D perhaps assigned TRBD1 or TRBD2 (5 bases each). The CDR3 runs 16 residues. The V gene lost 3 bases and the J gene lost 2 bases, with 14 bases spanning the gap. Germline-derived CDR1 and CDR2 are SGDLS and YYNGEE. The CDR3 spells CASSGQGRLNTGELFF. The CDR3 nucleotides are TGTGCCAGCAGCGGGCAGGGACGCCTCAACACCGGGGAGCTGTTTTTT.

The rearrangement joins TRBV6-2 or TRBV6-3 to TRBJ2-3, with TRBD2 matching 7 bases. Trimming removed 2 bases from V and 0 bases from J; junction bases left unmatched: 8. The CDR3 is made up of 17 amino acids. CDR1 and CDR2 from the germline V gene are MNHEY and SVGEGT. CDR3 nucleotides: TGTGCCAGCAGTTACGGGGGACTACCAAGGAGCACAGATACGCAGTATTTT. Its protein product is CASSYGGLPRSTDTQYF.

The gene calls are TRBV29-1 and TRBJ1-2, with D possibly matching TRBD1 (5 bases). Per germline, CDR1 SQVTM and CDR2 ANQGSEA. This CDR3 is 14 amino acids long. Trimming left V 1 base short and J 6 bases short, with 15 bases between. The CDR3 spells CSVEGGRVRNGYTF. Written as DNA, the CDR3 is TGCAGCGTTGAAGGGGGGAGGGTTAGGAATGGCTACACCTTC.

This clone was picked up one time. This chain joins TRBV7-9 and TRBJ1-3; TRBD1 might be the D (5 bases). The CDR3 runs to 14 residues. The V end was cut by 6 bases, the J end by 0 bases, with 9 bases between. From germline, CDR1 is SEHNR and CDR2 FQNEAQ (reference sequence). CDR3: CASRPRDSGNTIYF. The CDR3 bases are TGTGCCAGCAGACCCAGGGACTCTGGAAACACCATATATTTT. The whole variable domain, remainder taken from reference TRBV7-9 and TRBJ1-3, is DTGVSQNPRHKITKRGQNVTFRCDPISEHNRLYWYRQTLGQGPEFLTYFQNEAQLEKSRLLSDRFSAERPKGSFSTLEIQRTEQGDSAMYLCASRPRDSGNTIYFGEGSWLTVV.

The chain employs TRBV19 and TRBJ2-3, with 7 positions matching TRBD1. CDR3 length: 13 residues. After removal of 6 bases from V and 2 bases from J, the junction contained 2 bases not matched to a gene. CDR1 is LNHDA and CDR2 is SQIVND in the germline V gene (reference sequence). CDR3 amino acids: CASSDRATDTQYF. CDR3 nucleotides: TGTGCCAGTAGCGACAGGGCCACAGATACGCAGTATTTT. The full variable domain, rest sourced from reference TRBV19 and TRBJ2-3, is DGGITQSPKYLFRKEGQNVTLSCEQNLNHDAMYWYRQDPGQGLRLIYYSQIVNDFQKGDIAEGYSVSREKKESFPLTVTSAQKNPTAFYLCASSDRATDTQYFGPGTRLTVL.

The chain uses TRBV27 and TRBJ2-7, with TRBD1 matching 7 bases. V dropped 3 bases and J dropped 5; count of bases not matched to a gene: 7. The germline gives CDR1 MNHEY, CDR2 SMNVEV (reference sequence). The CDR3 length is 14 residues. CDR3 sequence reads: CASSFRQGVHEQYF. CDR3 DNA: TGTGCCAGCAGTTTCCGGCAGGGGGTCCACGAGCAGTACTTC.

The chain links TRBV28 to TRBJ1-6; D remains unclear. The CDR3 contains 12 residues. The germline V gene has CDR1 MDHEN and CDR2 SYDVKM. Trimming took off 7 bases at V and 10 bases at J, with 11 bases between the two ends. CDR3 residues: CASTKDISPLHF. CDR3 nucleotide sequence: TGTGCCAGCACCAAAGACATCTCACCCCTCCACTTT.

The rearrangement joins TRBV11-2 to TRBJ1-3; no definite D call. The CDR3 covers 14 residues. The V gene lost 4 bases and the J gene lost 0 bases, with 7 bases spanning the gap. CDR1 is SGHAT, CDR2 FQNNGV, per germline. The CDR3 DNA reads TGTGCCAGCAGCTCCGCGAGCTCTGGAAACACCATATATTTT. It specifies CASSSASSGNTIYF.

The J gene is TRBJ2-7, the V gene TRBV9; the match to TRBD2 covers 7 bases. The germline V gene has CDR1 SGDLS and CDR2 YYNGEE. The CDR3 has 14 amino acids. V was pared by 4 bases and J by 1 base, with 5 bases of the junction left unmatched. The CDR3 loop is CASSPAGLSYEQYF. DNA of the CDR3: TGTGCCAGCAGCCCAGCGGGATTGTCCTACGAGCAGTACTTC.

For the CDR3, the DNA is TGTGCCAGCAGCCGAGGCGGCCAAGAGACCCAGTACTTC. Translating gives CASSRGGQETQYF. J is TRBJ2-5 and V is TRBV11-2; D is ambiguous. The CDR3 spans 13 residues. V lost 5 bases and J lost 1, with 8 bases in between. Per the germline V gene, CDR1 is SGHAT and CDR2 is FQNNGV. Looking up the rest from reference TRBV11-2 and TRBJ2-5 gives the full variable domain: EAGVAQSPRYKIIEKRQSVAFWCNPISGHATLYWYQQILGQGPKLLIQFQNNGVVDDSQLPKDRFSAERLKGVDSTLKIQPAKLEDSAVYLCASSRGGQETQYFGPGTRLLVL.

The CDR3 sequence is CASSDSENYGYTF. DNA of the CDR3: TGTGCCAGCAGTGACTCCGAAAACTATGGCTACACCTTC. The chain recombines TRBV6-4 with TRBJ1-2; D is undetermined. The CDR3 consists of 13 residues. V dropped 0 bases and J dropped 2 bases, with 4 bases sitting between them. Germline loops: CDR1 MRHNA, CDR2 SNTAGT.

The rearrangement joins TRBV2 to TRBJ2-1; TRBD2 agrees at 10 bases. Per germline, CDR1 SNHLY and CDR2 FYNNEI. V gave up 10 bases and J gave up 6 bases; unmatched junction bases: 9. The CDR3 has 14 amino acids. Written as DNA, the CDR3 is TGTGCCACCCGAGGGGGGACTAGCGCCAATGAGCAGTTCTTC. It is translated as CATRGGTSANEQFF.